This is a list of T cell receptor beta chains from one sample in a study of cytomegalovirus exposure and HLA in healthy donors. Sequencing used immunoSEQ multiplex PCR; TCRdb keeps in-frame clones, though not all of them. This table holds about 90,000 clones, approximately 71% found once. Sequencing used PBMCs. Receptors originate from a woman younger than 30 in good health and CMV-seropositive. CDR3s include the opening cysteine and the closing phenylalanine or tryptophan. D genes are given only for firm matches. Clone size, where shown, is once, few, many, or a class for clones that have expanded.

V	size	D	J	DNA	CDR3
TRBV5-4	NA	NA	TRBJ1-4	TGTGCCAGCAGCTTGGATAGGGGGAGAAGTGAAAAACTGTTTTTT	CASSLDRGRSEKLFF
TRBV7-2	NA	NA	TRBJ2-7	TGTGCCAGCAGCGCCGGGACATCCTACGAGCAGTACTTC	CASSAGTSYEQYF
TRBV5-1	NA	NA	TRBJ2-3	TGCGCCAGCAGCCAGTACCCTAGCACAGATACGCAGTATTTT	CASSQYPSTDTQYF
TRBV5-4	NA	TRBD2	TRBJ2-1	TGTGCCAGCAGCTTGGGCGGGGGGGCAATCAATGAGCAGTTCTTC	CASSLGGGAINEQFF
TRBV4-3	medium-sized	TRBD2	TRBJ2-7	TGCGCCAGCAGCCAAGATCTAGCGGGGGGGCTTCTCTCCTACGAGCAGTACTTC	CASSQDLAGGLLSYEQYF
TRBV6-1	NA	NA	TRBJ2-2	TGTGCCAGCAGTGAAGTGGGAGGGAACACCGGGGAGCTGTTTTTT	CASSEVGGNTGELFF
TRBV6-1	once	NA	TRBJ1-1	TGTGCCAGCAGAGCACAGGGAGTGGTTACTGAAGCTTTCTTT	CASRAQGVVTEAFF
TRBV5-5	NA	TRBD1	TRBJ1-2	TGTGCCAGCAGCTCACAGGGGGCCCAAGGCTACACCTTC	CASSSQGAQGYTF
TRBV2	few	TRBD1	TRBJ1-4	TGTGCCAGCAGTGAACAGGGGACAGGAGGTGAAAAACTGTTTTTT	CASSEQGTGGEKLFF
TRBV10-3	medium-sized	NA	TRBJ1-2	TGTGCCATCAGTGAGTCAGACAGCGTTAATTATGGCTACACCTTC	CAISESDSVNYGYTF
TRBV7-2	NA	NA	TRBJ1-4	TGTGCCAGCAGCTTAGCGCGAAGTTATAATGAAAAACTGTTTTTT	CASSLARSYNEKLFF
TRBV14	NA	NA	TRBJ1-1	TGTGCCAGCAGCCAGCGGAGGGGCCTGGGCACTGAAGCTTTCTTT	CASSQRRGLGTEAFF
TRBV4-2	NA	TRBD2	TRBJ2-1	TGTGCCAGCAGCCAAGATTCGACTAGCGGGAGGAGCGTACAGTTCTTC	CASSQDSTSGRSVQFF
TRBV28	NA	NA	TRBJ2-1	TGTGCCAGCAGTTCCACGGGACTGACGGTTGGGGGTGAGCAGTTCTTC	CASSSTGLTVGGEQFF
TRBV5-4	once	NA	TRBJ2-7	TGTGCCAGCAGCTTGGGGGGGAGGCGGCCCTACGAGCAGTACTTC	CASSLGGRRPYEQYF
TRBV28	NA	NA	TRBJ1-3	TGTGCCAGCAGTCATCAGGGTCCTGCCGGAAACACCATATATTTT	CASSHQGPAGNTIYF
TRBV9	NA	TRBD1	TRBJ1-1	TGTGCCAGCAGGGTGGTAATTGGACAGGGGGGTGGAGACACTGAAGCTTTCTTT	CASRVVIGQGGGDTEAFF
TRBV2	NA	NA	TRBJ2-1	TGTGCCTCCGACTGGCAGAGCTCCTACAATGAGCAGTTCTTC	CASDWQSSYNEQFF
TRBV7-9	NA	NA	TRBJ1-3	TGTGCCAGCAGCTTTCAAGCGTCCCCCCGCTCTGGAAACACCATATATTTT	CASSFQASPRSGNTIYF
TRBV10-2	NA	NA	TRBJ2-2	TGCGCCAGCAAACAGGGATCGTGGACCGGGGAGCTGTTTTTT	CASKQGSWTGELFF
TRBV19	NA	TRBD2	TRBJ2-1	TGTGCCAGTAGTATAGTAGCGGGGTACAATGAGCAGTTCTTC	CASSIVAGYNEQFF
TRBV7-2	NA	NA	TRBJ2-1	TGTGCCAGCAGCGACAACAGGCTGGGGAATGAGCAGTTCTTC	CASSDNRLGNEQFF
TRBV13	NA	TRBD1	TRBJ1-4	TGTGCCAGCAGCCGTAGCGGACAGGGTCGTAATGAAAAACTGTTTTTT	CASSRSGQGRNEKLFF
TRBV27	NA	NA	TRBJ2-1	TGTGCCAGCAGTTTGGGTACGGGATCTAATGAGCAGTTCTTC	CASSLGTGSNEQFF
TRBV7-8	few	TRBD2	TRBJ2-1	TGTGCCAGCAGCTTGAAGGGAGGGGTCGTGCAGTTCTTC	CASSLKGGVVQFF
TRBV14	NA	NA	TRBJ2-7	TGTGCCAGCAGCCAGGGGCGTTTGAACGAGCAGTACTTC	CASSQGRLNEQYF
TRBV28	NA	NA	TRBJ1-1	TGTGCCAGCATCTTAAGGGGACGGGAGGGAACTGAAGCTTTCTTT	CASILRGREGTEAFF
TRBV19	NA	TRBD1	TRBJ2-7	TGTGCCAGTAGTAACCCGGGACAGGGATTTTACGAGCAGTACTTC	CASSNPGQGFYEQYF
TRBV11-3	NA	TRBD2	TRBJ2-5	TGTGCCAGCAGCATCCGACTAGCGGGCTACCAAGAGACCCAGTACTTC	CASSIRLAGYQETQYF
TRBV4-2	once	NA	TRBJ1-4	TGTGCCAGCAGCCAAGAGTTACGGGGCACGGGGGGGGATGAAAAACTGTTTTTT	CASSQELRGTGGDEKLFF
TRBV7-2	few	TRBD2	TRBJ2-5	TGTGCCAGCAGCTCAATAACCGGGACTAGCGGTTTAGGGACCCAGTACTTC	CASSSITGTSGLGTQYF
TRBV27	NA	NA	TRBJ1-5	TGTGCCAGCAGTCCAGGGACATATGCAAATCAGCCCCAGCATTTT	CASSPGTYANQPQHF
TRBV28	NA	NA	TRBJ2-1	TGTGCCAGCATCGATGGACATAATGAGCAGTTCTTC	CASIDGHNEQFF
TRBV4-3	NA	NA	TRBJ2-1	TGCGCCAGCAGCCAAGATTACAGAGGAGGCGAGCAGTTCTTC	CASSQDYRGGEQFF
TRBV28	NA	TRBD1	TRBJ1-5	TGTGCCAGCAGCAAAACAGGGGGCATCAATCAGCCCCAGCATTTT	CASSKTGGINQPQHF
TRBV29-1	NA	TRBD1	TRBJ2-5	TGCAGCGTTGCGGACAGGGGGGGACAAGAGACCCAGTACTTC	CSVADRGGQETQYF
TRBV7-2	NA	TRBD1	TRBJ1-2	TGTGCCAGCAGCTTACCGGGACAGGGGCCCTCCGTCTATGGCTACACCTTC	CASSLPGQGPSVYGYTF
TRBV6-1	NA	NA	TRBJ1-1	TGTGCCAGCAGTTTCAGGGAGGGGTCTGAAGCTTTCTTT	CASSFREGSEAFF
TRBV30	NA	TRBD1	TRBJ1-4	TGTGCCTGGAGTGGGGGCGCAGGGGGAACTAATGAAAAACTGTTTTTT	CAWSGGAGGTNEKLFF
TRBV27	few	TRBD2	TRBJ2-1	TGTGCCAGCAGTGACGGGACTAGCGGCTACAATGAGCAGTTCTTC	CASSDGTSGYNEQFF
TRBV7-9	once	NA	TRBJ2-1	TGTGCCAGCAGCCCCACCCCAGGAGAGCAGTTCTTC	CASSPTPGEQFF
TRBV4-3	NA	TRBD1	TRBJ1-2	TGCGCCAGCAGCCAAGATCGGGACAGGGTCTATGGCTACACCTTC	CASSQDRDRVYGYTF
TRBV7-3	NA	NA	TRBJ2-2	TGTGCCAGCAGCCCAGTCCCTAGCCCACAGAACACCGGGGAGCTGTTTTTT	CASSPVPSPQNTGELFF
TRBV28	NA	TRBD1	TRBJ1-4	TGTGCCACGCTGACAGGGAACAATGAAAAACTGTTTTTT	CATLTGNNEKLFF
TRBV5-4	NA	NA	TRBJ2-1	TGTGCCAGCAGCTTAGGGAGGGGGGGGGCCTCCTACAATGAGCAGTTCTTC	CASSLGRGGASYNEQFF
TRBV6-5	NA	TRBD1	TRBJ2-2	TGTGCCAGCAGCCCACAGGGGCTGACCGGGGAGCTGTTTTTT	CASSPQGLTGELFF
TRBV5-1	NA	NA	TRBJ2-1	TGCGCCAGCAGCTTGACACGAAGCTCCTACAATGAGCAGTTCTTC	CASSLTRSSYNEQFF
TRBV5-4	NA	NA	TRBJ1-3	TGTGCCAGCACCGTCCGGGGTACTGGAAACACCATATATTTT	CASTVRGTGNTIYF
TRBV2	NA	TRBD2	TRBJ2-1	TGTGCCAGCAGTGACGGGACTAGCGGGGGCCCCTACAATGAGCAGTTCTTC	CASSDGTSGGPYNEQFF
TRBV2	NA	NA	TRBJ2-1	TGTGCCAGCAGTGGGGAGGGGGATTGGAATGAGCAGTTCTTC	CASSGEGDWNEQFF
TRBV21-1	NA	NA	TRBJ2-3	TGTGCCAGCAGCATCTTCGACAGGTTATACACAGATACGCAGTATTTT	CASSIFDRLYTDTQYF
TRBV28	NA	TRBD2	TRBJ2-7	TGTGCCAGCAGCTCTAGGACTAGTTTCGGCGAGCAGTACTTC	CASSSRTSFGEQYF
TRBV2	NA	TRBD1	TRBJ1-1	TGTGCCAGCAGTGAGACAGGGGTCAACACTGAAGCTTTCTTT	CASSETGVNTEAFF
TRBV2	NA	TRBD1	TRBJ2-3	TGTGCCAGCAGTGAAGCCGGACAGGGGAGGCCAGATACGCAGTATTTT	CASSEAGQGRPDTQYF